The TCR beta chain described here comes from a study of Graves' ophthalmopathy and Graves' hyperthyroidism. Overall study context: No progression to ophthalmopathy over 18 months defined stable hyperthyroidism.

Amplification of TCR beta CDR3 regions used RNA transcripts. First-round RT-PCR with HTBI primers preceded a second-round multiplex PCR. TCRdb recomputed calls from the multiplex PCR reads with MiXCR, one row per CDR3 protein. The data show around 1.1 million distinct CDR3 sequences, with 35% to 40% seen just once and around 10% held by the top ten. Overall study results and limits: Both a 70.59% sensitivity and an approximately 72% specificity characterized the model's predictions of ophthalmopathy progression.

The sample holds one count of this clonotype. The antigen remains undetermined. Its ends do not fully match the called genes, so a read error is possible. Material: peripheral blood or thyroid tissue (not recorded which). The clonotype was recovered from an adult man with Graves' hyperthyroidism.

CDR3 DNA: TGTGCCATCAGTTTTGGGGGGGGGCAGAACACTGAAGCTTTCTTT. The encoded protein is CAISFGGGQNTEAFF. The genes are TRBV12-3 or TRBV12-4 and TRBJ1-1, with D tentatively TRBD1 (6 bases). The CDR3 length is 15 residues.